The 13 T cell receptor beta chains below come from one sample, sequenced in a study of T cell repertoires in cytomegalovirus infection (dated by TCRdb to about 2019). These receptors lack a known antigen. In light of the paper, this sample's treatment or condition label describes: in vitro stimulation with specific CMV peptide epitopes to enrich CMV-specific T cells. The data were produced on an Illumina HiSeq 1500. TCRdb cleaned the public reads at Q25 with fastp, built clones with MiXCR and kept in-frame beta chains. Duplicate CDR3 protein sequences are folded into a single record with the most common DNA and genes. The sample table holds about 700,000 distinct CDR3 sequences, of which roughly 33% were seen once. Together, the top ten hold roughly 18% of the sample. The sample in question was cultured PBMCs, obtained from culture after CMV antigen stimulation. Receptors were obtained from a human donor in good health (CMV status not recorded). Some clones in this sample may be carry-over from other donors' samples.

This clonotype turned up a few times. The CDR3 here is CASSHRRPGPAGTDTQYF. The DNA of the CDR3 is TGTGCCAGCAGTCATCGACGACCGGGGCCCGCGGGCACAGATACGCAGTATTTT. The rearrangement joins TRBV6-6 to TRBJ2-3; TRBD1 or TRBD2 may be the D gene (5 bases each). Deletions cut 5 bases from V and 1 base from J, with 22 bases between. This CDR3 spans 18 amino acids. Germline assignment: CDR1 MNHNY and CDR2 SVGAGI (reference sequence).

This clonotype was counted between two and nine times. The chain combines TRBV20-1 with TRBJ2-1, with D perhaps matching TRBD1 (6 bases). V lost 3 bases to trimming and J lost 2 bases, with 14 bases between them. Germline CDR1 and CDR2: DFQATT and SNEGSKA (reference sequence). The CDR3 is made up of 15 amino acids. CDR3 region: CSARNRDTTYNEQFF. In DNA, the CDR3 is TGCAGTGCTAGGAACCGGGACACCACCTACAATGAGCAGTTCTTC.

V is TRBV5-6 and J is TRBJ2-7; D unclear. V was pared by 7 bases and J by 5 bases, with 19 bases between. The CDR3 spans 14 residues. Germline CDR1 is SGHDT and CDR2 is YYEEEE. CDR3 DNA sequence: TGTGCCAGCCTGACGGCCGACGGTGACGACGAGCAGTACTTC. Its protein is CASLTADGDDEQYF.

This clonotype was seen a few times. CDR3 sequence (DNA): TGCAGTGCTGGAGGACATCCAGGACTAGCGGGGGGAAGGGATACGCAGTATTTT. Residues: CSAGGHPGLAGGRDTQYF. V gene TRBV20-1 combines with J gene TRBJ2-3; 14 positions match TRBD2. Germline loops: CDR1 DFQATT, CDR2 SNEGSKA (reference sequence). V was pared by 5 bases and J by 6 bases, with 16 bases of the junction left unmatched. This CDR3 has 18 amino acids.

The chain couples TRBV20-1 to TRBJ1-6; 7 bases map to TRBD1. With V trimmed by 5 bases and J by 8 bases, 6 bases remained unmatched. Germline CDR1 and CDR2: DFQATT and SNEGSKA (reference sequence). This CDR3 region has 13 residues. CDR3 protein: CSAPGGAHSPLHF. CDR3 DNA sequence: TGCAGTGCTCCAGGGGGGGCTCATTCACCCCTCCACTTT.

V usage is TRBV6-2 or TRBV6-3 and J usage is TRBJ2-7; maybe TRBD1 (6 bases). This CDR3 has 13 amino acids. Germline V gene lookup returns CDR1 MNHEY and CDR2 SVGEGT. The V end was cut by 5 bases, the J end by 0 bases, with 8 bases between. Here the CDR3 DNA reads TGTGCCAGCAGTCGGGACACCTCCTACGAGCAGTACTTC. The encoded protein is CASSRDTSYEQYF.

The rearrangement joins TRBV20-1 to TRBJ2-7; possibly TRBD2 for D (5 bases). This CDR3 comprises 13 residues. Germline lookup yields CDR1 DFQATT and CDR2 SNEGSKA (reference sequence). V was clipped by 1 base and J by 6 bases, with 13 bases between them. The CDR3 protein is CSARGGGWAEQYF. CDR3 in DNA: TGCAGTGCTAGAGGTGGCGGGTGGGCCGAGCAGTACTTC.

This chain links TRBV9 with TRBJ2-3; D possibly uses TRBD1 or TRBD2 (7 bases each). The CDR3 has 17 residues. CDR1 and CDR2 from the germline V gene are SGDLS and YYNGEE. V was pared by 2 bases and J by 6 bases, with 22 bases between. CDR3 protein: CASSVREGRGHRDTQYF. CDR3 nucleotide sequence: TGTGCCAGCAGCGTCCGAGAAGGGAGGGGGCATCGGGATACGCAGTATTTT.

The chain recombines TRBV7-2 with TRBJ1-2, with D possibly being TRBD1 (5 bases). The germline V gene encodes CDR1 SGHTA and CDR2 FQGNSA. The CDR3 is 16 amino acids. The V gene lost 1 base and the J gene lost 5 bases, with 17 bases spanning the gap. In nucleotides, the CDR3 is TGTGCCAGCAGCTTAGGATCTAAGGGGTTTCTTTATGGCTACACCTTC. Translating gives CASSLGSKGFLYGYTF.

This chain links TRBV2 with TRBJ1-3; D is ambiguous. This CDR3 contains 15 residues. Germline V gives CDR1 SNHLY, CDR2 FYNNEI. V was clipped by 6 bases and J by 3 bases, with 15 bases between them. This chain's CDR3 is CASRALGEIGNTIYF. CDR3 nucleotide sequence: TGTGCCAGCAGAGCCCTTGGAGAGATTGGAAACACCATATATTTT. The full variable domain, rest sourced from reference TRBV2 and TRBJ1-3, is EPEVTQTPSHQVTQMGQEVILRCVPISNHLYFYWYRQILGQKVEFLVSFYNNEISEKSEIFDDQFSVERPDGSNFTLKIRSTKLEDSAMYFCASRALGEIGNTIYFGEGSWLTVV.

The rearrangement joins TRBV7-8 to TRBJ1-6, with D possibly matching TRBD1 (5 bases). The CDR3 runs to 18 residues. Between the trimmed V and J ends, which lost 1 base and 2 bases, there was a span of 15 bases. CDR1 is SGHVS and CDR2 is FQNEAQ in the germline V gene. The CDR3 reads CASSLVVRAVTYNSPLHF. CDR3 DNA sequence: TGTGCCAGCAGCTTAGTGGTCAGGGCGGTCACCTATAATTCACCCCTCCACTTT.

A few counts support this clonotype. The gene calls are TRBV6-2 or TRBV6-3 and TRBJ2-2; D may match TRBD1 or TRBD2 (6 bases each). Germline CDR1 reads MNHEY; CDR2 reads SVGEGT. V was clipped by 7 bases and J by 5 bases, with 11 bases between them. The CDR3 has 13 amino acids. Here the CDR3 DNA reads TGTGCCAGCAACTGGAGGGGGACCGGGGAGCTGTTTTTT. Translation: CASNWRGTGELFF.

With regard to this clonotype: A read error may explain this, as a much larger clone is one base away. The chain is built from TRBV7-8 and TRBJ1-1; D remains ambiguous. CDR3 length: 13 residues. Germline lookup yields CDR1 SGHVS and CDR2 FQNEAQ. Trimming removed 5 bases at V and 0 bases at J, with 7 bases between. The chain's CDR3 is CASSAVVNTEAFF. The CDR3 DNA is TGTGCCAGCAGCGCCGTAGTGAACACTGAAGCTTTCTTT. Full variable domain (rest looked up from reference TRBV7-8 and TRBJ1-1): GAGVSQSPRYKVAKRGQDVALRCDPISGHVSLFWYQQALGQGPEFLTYFQNEAQLDKSGLPSDRFFAERPEGSVSTLKIQRTQQEDSAVYLCASSAVVNTEAFFGQGTRLTVV.